This T cell receptor beta chain derives from a study of post-analysis software for immune sequencing data. Overall study findings and caveats: Relative to controls, patients had several TRBV segments at higher frequency, with TRBV5-6, TRBV5-1 and TRBV20-1 among these. Diversity measured as normalized Chao1 was significantly lower in multiple sclerosis patients than in controls. F-measure co-clustering was strong for batch-matched samples.

Only a few counts were recorded for this clonotype. Its antigen is undetermined. Unique molecular identifiers had been added to the TCR beta cDNA libraries. TCRdb re-derived calls from the PCR reads in MiXCR, one entry per CDR3 protein. This sample has roughly 570,000 distinct CDR3 sequences, with around 34% found just once. Per the germline V gene, CDR1 is DFQATT and CDR2 is SNEGSKA (reference sequence). Trimming removed 5 bases at V and 5 bases at J, with 19 bases between. This CDR3 is built from 15 residues. The receptor comes from a girl aged 2-17 years with multiple sclerosis. The sample consisted of blood. The rearrangement uses TRBV20-1 and TRBJ2-1, with D possibly being TRBD1 (5 bases). The CDR3 DNA follows: TGCAGTGCTTGGATAGGAGCAGGGATGGACAATGAGCAGTTCTTC. This translates into CSAWIGAGMDNEQFF.